This T cell receptor beta chain was found in a study of CD8 T cells in Susac syndrome. General study results and limits: As the study acknowledged, the number of individuals in its TCR sequencing and HLA analysis was relatively small.

With respect to this clonotype: As yet, its antigen is unknown.

FACS was used to enrich TEMRA cells, whereas the CD8+ and CD4+ T cells were obtained by negative isolation. Trimming removed 6 bases at V and 4 bases at J, with 12 bases between. Germline CDR1 and CDR2: MNHEY and SVGEGT. The CDR3 sequence is 13 residues long. The authors reverse transcribed roughly 0.5 to 1 ug RNA with random hexamers. MiXCR, run by TCRdb on the immunoSEQ multiplex PCR reads, gives a single entry per CDR3 protein. In the table there are about 150,000 distinct CDR3 sequences, 90% to 95% of which are singletons. The chain joins TRBV6-2 or TRBV6-3 to TRBJ1-1; tentative D call: TRBD1 (6 bases). The sample taken for sequencing was CD8+ T cells from PBMCs. The sequence derives from a human donor with multiple sclerosis. CDR3 amino acids: CASSIGQFTEAFF. As DNA, the CDR3 is TGTGCCAGCAGCATAGGACAGTTCACTGAAGCTTTCTTT.